Listed below are T cell receptor beta chains from one sample, sequenced in a study of regulatory T cells in long-lasting Graves disease. TCRdb re-called the multiplex PCR reads with MiXCR, one entry per CDR3 protein. There are some 600,000 distinct CDR3 sequences in the sample; about 16% occur only once, and more than 10% lies in the top ten. These data also featured in a second study, about T cells in Graves' hyperthyroidism and ophthalmopathy.

Source: peripheral blood mononuclear cells (PBMCs), taken at new diagnosis, from a patient treated with antithyroid drugs. Receptors were obtained from a man aged 18 to 29 with Graves disease. CDR3s include the opening cysteine and the closing phenylalanine or tryptophan. D genes are given only for firm matches. Part of the rows lack a size; the others show once, few, many or a class for expanded clones.

j_call clone_size d_call v_call cdr3_length cdr3_aa cdr3_nt
TRBJ2-7 . . TRBV6-5 14 CASSYSRQDYEQYF TGTGCCAGCAGTTACTCGAGACAGGACTACGAGCAGTACTTC
TRBJ2-7 . TRBD2 TRBV5-4 17 CASSVRPGTKTYYEQYF TGTGCCAGCAGCGTCCGACCCGGGACTAAGACTTACTACGAGCAGTACTTC
TRBJ2-5 . TRBD2 TRBV5-4 16 CASSAPGLAGKETQYF TGTGCCAGCAGCGCCCCGGGACTAGCGGGAAAAGAGACCCAGTACTTC
TRBJ2-7 many . TRBV28 13 CASSPPGRYEQYF TGTGCCAGCAGTCCCCCGGGTCGCTACGAGCAGTACTTC
TRBJ1-1 . . TRBV6-1 13 CASWGRGYTEAFF TGTGCTTCGTGGGGGCGGGGGTACACTGAAGCTTTCTTT
TRBJ1-6 . . TRBV7-9 17 CASSLDSQGAFNSPLHF TGTGCCAGCAGCCTCGATTCGCAGGGAGCCTTTAATTCACCCCTCCACTTT
TRBJ2-5 few . TRBV20-1 13 CSAFPDGRETQYF TGCAGTGCATTTCCGGACGGTCGGGAGACCCAGTACTTC
TRBJ2-5 . . TRBV9 15 CASSVSQGGSETQYF TGTGCCAGCAGCGTTTCCCAGGGTGGCTCCGAGACCCAGTACTTC
TRBJ2-5 many TRBD2 TRBV6-1 15 CASRVGLAGVGTQYF TGTGCCAGCAGAGTAGGACTAGCGGGAGTCGGGACCCAGTACTTC
TRBJ2-2 . . TRBV7-2 16 CASSRSIGEVTGELFF TGTGCCAGCAGCCGCTCGATAGGGGAGGTGACCGGGGAGCTGTTTTTT
TRBJ1-1 few . TRBV20-1 15 CSARGPTGRNTEAFF TGCAGTGCTAGAGGACCTACAGGGAGGAACACTGAAGCTTTCTTT
TRBJ2-7 many TRBD2 TRBV29-1 14 CSVGFGLAGYEQYF TGCAGCGTTGGATTCGGACTAGCGGGATACGAGCAGTACTTC
TRBJ1-5 . . TRBV7-2 13 CATAPGPGQPQHF TGTGCCACCGCCCCCGGTCCCGGTCAGCCCCAGCATTTT
TRBJ1-1 few . TRBV6-9 14 CASSYFTGVSEAFF TGTGCCAGCAGTTACTTTACGGGGGTGTCTGAAGCTTTCTTT